The sequence of this T cell receptor beta chain was determined in a study of identical twins. A universal primer binding site was introduced by template switching. The final cDNA contained unique molecular identifiers. Using its own MiXCR run on the 5' RACE reads, TCRdb lists one record per CDR3 protein. Of more than 1.5 million distinct CDR3 sequences listed, around 29% are singletons. The receptor comes from a newborn girl in good health. Sequenced: cord blood.

The CDR3: CASSFSGDEQYF. CDR3 nucleotides: TGTGCCAGCAGCTTTAGTGGCGACGAGCAGTACTTC. The chain recombines TRBV7-2 with TRBJ2-7; D gene uncertain. CDR1 is SGHTA and CDR2 is FQGNSA in the germline V gene. The CDR3 length is 12 residues. V was shortened by 3 bases and J by 5 bases, with 8 bases between the two germline ends. The full variable domain, with the rest looked up from reference TRBV7-2 and TRBJ2-7, is GAGVSQSPSNKVTEKGKDVELRCDPISGHTALYWYRQSLGQGLEFLIYFQGNSAPDKSGLPSDRFSAERTGGSVSTLTIQRTQQEDSAVYLCASSFSGDEQYFGPGTRLTVT.